This entry describes one TCR beta chain. This sample is part of a study of cytomegalovirus exposure and HLA in healthy donors. Use of 60 Vbeta and 13 Jbeta primers characterized the PCR. TCRdb's copy holds only in-frame clones and misses some; the assay was immunoSEQ multiplex PCR. The data show some 150,000 clones, 87% seen once. CDR3 length: 15 residues. Germline loops: CDR1 SGHTA, CDR2 FQGNSA. V dropped 4 bases and J dropped 0 bases, with 13 bases sitting between them. Sample: PBMCs. The chain uses TRBV7-2 and TRBJ2-7; D call uncertain. The receptor was isolated from a woman in her 30s in good health and CMV-seronegative. DNA for the CDR3: TGTGCCAGCAGCTGGCTGTCCCGGAGCTCCTACGAGCAGTACTTC. This translates into CASSWLSRSSYEQYF.